Following are 14 T cell receptor beta chains from one sample sequenced in a study of identical twins. TCRdb re-called the 5' RACE reads through MiXCR, storing one row per CDR3 protein. The table includes approximately 690,000 distinct CDR3 sequences, roughly 6% detected once. The sample was naive T cells sorted from blood. Every receptor here comes from a man aged 18 to 29 in good health.

In its sample, this clonotype was seen a few times. The chain uses TRBV4-2 and TRBJ2-7; D is undetermined. Per the germline V gene, CDR1 is LGHNA and CDR2 is YNFKEQ. The germline V and J ends were trimmed by 0 bases and 2 bases, with 11 bases remaining between them. This CDR3 spans 15 amino acids. CDR3 region: CASSQDATPTYEQYF. The CDR3 region has the DNA TGTGCCAGCAGCCAAGACGCGACTCCAACCTACGAGCAGTACTTC.

This chain joins TRBV7-2 and TRBJ2-2, with D perhaps assigned TRBD1 or TRBD2 (5 bases each). CDR1 and CDR2 from the germline V gene are SGHTA and FQGNSA. CDR3 length equals 16 residues. V gave up 5 bases and J gave up 3 bases, with 16 bases separating them. This chain's CDR3 is CASSPGTRLDTGELFF. The CDR3 coding sequence is TGTGCCAGCAGCCCAGGGACCCGCCTGGACACCGGGGAGCTGTTTTTT.

This clonotype was seen repeatedly, ten times or more. CDR3 loop: CASIAGDYGYTF. CDR3 nucleotide sequence: TGTGCCAGCATTGCAGGGGACTATGGCTACACCTTC. The V and J genes are TRBV6-4 and TRBJ1-2, with D possibly TRBD1 on 6 matching bases. The germline V gene has CDR1 MRHNA and CDR2 SNTAGT. Trimming removed 7 bases at V and 3 bases at J, with 9 bases between. The CDR3 consists of 12 residues.

In this sample, this clonotype turned up a few times. The genes are TRBV6-2 or TRBV6-3 and TRBJ2-7, with D unresolved. V was clipped by 0 bases and J by 3 bases, with 9 bases between them. CDR3 size: 14 residues. Germline V gene sequence: CDR1 MNHEY, CDR2 SVGEGT. The CDR3 here is CASSYSLGGYEQYF. The CDR3 DNA reads as TGTGCCAGCAGTTACTCCTTGGGCGGCTACGAGCAGTACTTC.

This clonotype has a count of ten or more. This chain connects TRBV7-2 to TRBJ1-3; a possible D gene is TRBD1 (6 bases). V lost 0 bases and J 3 bases, leaving 9 bases between the germline ends. The CDR3 spans 15 residues. CDR1 SGHTA and CDR2 FQGNSA come from the germline V gene. CDR3 protein: CASSLARGNGNTIYF. The DNA for the CDR3 is TGTGCCAGCAGCTTAGCAAGGGGGAATGGAAACACCATATATTTT.

This clonotype was counted between two and nine times. The chain couples TRBV4-3 to TRBJ2-7, with 10 positions matching TRBD1. The CDR3 totals 16 residues. Germline loops: CDR1 LGHNA, CDR2 YSLEER. With 0 bases clipped from V and 8 bases from J, the junction kept 10 bases outside the gene matches. The CDR3 nucleotides read TGCGCCAGCAGCCAAGAACGGACAGGGGGACTTACGAAGCAGTACTTC. It codes for CASSQERTGGLTKQYF.

This clonotype was recorded at least ten times. The chain joins TRBV24-1 to TRBJ1-2; tentatively, D is TRBD1 (5 bases). The V end was cut by 3 bases, the J end by 8 bases, with 6 bases between. The CDR3 runs to 11 residues. Germline CDR1 KGHDR, CDR2 SFDVKD. The CDR3 is CATSDPGGYTF. The CDR3 region has the DNA TGTGCCACCAGTGATCCAGGGGGCTACACCTTC.

This clonotype was picked up many times. The rearrangement links TRBV12-3 or TRBV12-4 to TRBJ1-5; D possibly corresponds to TRBD1 (5 bases). This CDR3 has 13 residues. Trimming removed 6 bases at V and 6 bases at J, with 12 bases between. This chain's CDR3 is CASSSPGRQPQHF. The DNA of the CDR3 is TGTGCCAGCAGCTCCCCAGGGCGTCAGCCCCAGCATTTT.

This clonotype occurred a few times. This rearrangement joins TRBV6-1 to TRBJ1-3, with D possibly matching TRBD1 (5 bases). V lost 5 bases, J lost 4 bases, and 18 bases lay in between. Germline loops: CDR1 MNHNS, CDR2 SASEGT. The CDR3 runs to 16 residues. This CDR3 reads CASSTDIPVGGNTIYF. The CDR3 DNA follows: TGTGCCAGCAGTACGGACATCCCGGTCGGCGGAAACACCATATATTTT.

This clonotype occurred many times. This chain joins TRBV5-5 and TRBJ1-1; 8 bases map to TRBD1. V was pared by 6 bases and J by 3 bases, with 10 bases of the junction left unmatched. The V gene's germline CDR1 is SGHKS and CDR2 YYEKEE (reference sequence). The CDR3 is made up of 15 amino acids. CDR3 sequence: CASTNPGQGYTEAFF. CDR3 in DNA: TGTGCCAGCACTAATCCTGGACAGGGTTACACTGAAGCTTTCTTT.

This clonotype was counted ten times or more. The genes are TRBV6-2 or TRBV6-3 and TRBJ1-5; D unclear. CDR1 and CDR2 (germline): MNHEY, SVGEGT. The germline V and J ends were trimmed by 6 bases and 3 bases, with 12 bases remaining between them. This CDR3 spans 14 amino acids. The DNA for the CDR3 is TGTGCCAGCAGAGGACGCAATGACAATCAGCCCCAGCATTTT. Translating gives CASRGRNDNQPQHF.

In its sample, this clonotype was seen a few times. This sequence joins TRBV12-3 or TRBV12-4 and TRBJ2-2; unclear D gene. The V and J ends lost 7 bases and 2 bases respectively, with 8 bases between them. The CDR3 contains 13 residues. The CDR3 DNA reads as TGTGCCAGCAATAGACCAAACACCGGGGAGCTGTTTTTT. Protein: CASNRPNTGELFF.

Many counts were recorded for this clonotype. The chain links TRBV12-3 or TRBV12-4 to TRBJ2-3; 10 nucleotides match TRBD2. Trimming removed 11 bases from V and 4 bases from J; junction bases left unmatched: 18. This CDR3 is built from 17 residues. CDR3: CALSLGSGRAAADTQYF. The DNA for the CDR3 is TGTGCCCTCAGTTTAGGGAGCGGGAGGGCTGCCGCAGATACGCAGTATTTT.

This clonotype came up a few times. This chain links TRBV5-1 with TRBJ1-2; maybe TRBD1 (5 bases). V lost 8 bases to trimming and J lost 7 bases, with 12 bases between them. This CDR3 has 11 residues. CDR1 and CDR2 from the germline V gene are SGHRS and YFSETQ. CDR3 in amino acids: CARGKRGGYTF. In DNA, the CDR3 is TGCGCCAGAGGCAAAAGGGGTGGCTACACCTTC.